The T cell receptor (beta chain) described here comes from a study of blood T cell repertoires in COVID-19. About the study: Researchers got acute and convalescent COVID-19 samples from the United States, Italy and Spain. The analysed material was cDNA or gDNA that came from T cells, B-cell-depleted T cells, or PBMCs.

Using immunoSEQ multiplex PCR, the repertoire was profiled, and TCRdb retains in-frame clones only, with some absent. The sample has 200,000 to 250,000 clones; roughly 81% are singletons. V lost 3 bases and J lost 1, with 7 bases in between. Germline values: CDR1 SEHNR, CDR2 FQNEAQ (reference sequence). There are 14 residues in the CDR3. V and J are TRBV7-9 and TRBJ2-4, with D uncertain. Sample: peripheral blood. The sequence derives from a woman aged 45-65 years with active or convalescent COVID-19. The CDR3 loop reads CASSLNSAKNIQYF. For the CDR3, the DNA is TGTGCCAGCAGCTTGAACTCGGCCAAAAACATTCAGTACTTC.